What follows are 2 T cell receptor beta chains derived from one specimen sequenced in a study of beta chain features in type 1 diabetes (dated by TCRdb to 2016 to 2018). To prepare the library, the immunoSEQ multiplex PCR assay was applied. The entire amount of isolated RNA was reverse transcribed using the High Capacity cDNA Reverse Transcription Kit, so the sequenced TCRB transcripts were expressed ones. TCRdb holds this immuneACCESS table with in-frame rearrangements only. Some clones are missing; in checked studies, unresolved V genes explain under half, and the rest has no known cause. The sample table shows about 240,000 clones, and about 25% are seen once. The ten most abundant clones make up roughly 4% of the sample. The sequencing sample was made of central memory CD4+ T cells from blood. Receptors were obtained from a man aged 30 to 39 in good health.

The CDR3 sequence: CASSPGQIQETQYF. The CDR3 nucleotides are TGTGCCAGCAGTCCGGGACAGATCCAAGAGACCCAGTACTTC. This chain joins TRBV27 and TRBJ2-5; 7 bases fit TRBD1. Germline V gene sequence: CDR1 MNHEY, CDR2 SMNVEV (reference sequence). This CDR3 is 14 amino acids long. The ends lost 5 bases at V and 1 base at J; junction bases unmatched: 4.

The CDR3 DNA reads TGTGCCTCCAAGGGGGACAGGGGTCAAGAGACCCAGTACTTC. It is translated as CASKGDRGQETQYF. The chain joins TRBV10-3 to TRBJ2-5; 10 bases are shared with TRBD1. Germline CDR1 reads ENHRY; CDR2 reads SYGVKD. V gave up 11 bases and J gave up 2 bases; unmatched junction bases: 8. The CDR3 consists of 14 residues.